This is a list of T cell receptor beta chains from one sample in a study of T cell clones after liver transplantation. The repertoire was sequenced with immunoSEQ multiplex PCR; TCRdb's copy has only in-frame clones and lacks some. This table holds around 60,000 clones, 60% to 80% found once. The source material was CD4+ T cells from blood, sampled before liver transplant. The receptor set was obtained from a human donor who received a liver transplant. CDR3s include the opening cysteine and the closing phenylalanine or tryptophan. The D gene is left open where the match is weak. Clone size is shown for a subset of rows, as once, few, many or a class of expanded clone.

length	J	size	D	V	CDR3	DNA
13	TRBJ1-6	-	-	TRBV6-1	CASRRDFGSPLHF	TGTGCCAGCAGAAGGGACTTCGGATCACCCCTCCACTTT
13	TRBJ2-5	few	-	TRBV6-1	CASTMDRQETQYF	TGTGCCAGCACCATGGACAGACAAGAGACCCAGTACTTC
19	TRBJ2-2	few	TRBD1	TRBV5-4	CASSVTGGSGGGNTGELFF	TGTGCCAGCAGCGTAACAGGGGGAAGTGGGGGAGGAAACACCGGGGAGCTGTTTTTT
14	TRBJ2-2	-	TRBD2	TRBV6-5	CASRLGLARQELFF	TGTGCCAGCAGATTGGGACTAGCAAGGCAGGAGCTGTTTTTT
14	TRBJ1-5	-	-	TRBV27	CASTTGGINQPQHF	TGTGCCAGCACCACAGGTGGAATCAATCAGCCCCAGCATTTT
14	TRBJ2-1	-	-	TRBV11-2	CASSGGTVASEQFF	TGTGCCAGCAGCGGAGGGACAGTTGCTAGTGAGCAGTTCTTC
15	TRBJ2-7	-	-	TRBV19	CASSIAGTSSYEQYF	TGTGCCAGTAGTATCGCCGGGACATCCTCCTACGAGCAGTACTTC
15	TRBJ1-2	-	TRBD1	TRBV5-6	CASSLIGDSGYGYTF	TGTGCCAGCAGCTTGATTGGGGACAGCGGCTATGGCTACACCTTC
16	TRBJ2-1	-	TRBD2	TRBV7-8	CASSSPRTSGGAKQFF	TGTGCCAGCAGCTCCCCGAGGACTAGCGGGGGGGCGAAACAGTTCTTC
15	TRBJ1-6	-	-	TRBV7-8	CASSLRENYNSPLHF	TGTGCCAGCAGCTTGAGGGAGAACTATAATTCACCCCTCCACTTT
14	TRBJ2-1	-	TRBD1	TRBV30	CAWSVGGAVNEQFF	TGTGCCTGGAGTGTAGGGGGCGCGGTCAATGAGCAGTTCTTC
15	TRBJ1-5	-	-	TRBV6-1	CASSEGRVGNQPQHF	TGTGCCAGCAGTGAGGGGAGGGTAGGCAATCAGCCCCAGCATTTT
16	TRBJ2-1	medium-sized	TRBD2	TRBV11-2	CASSLELSGAYNEQFF	TGTGCCAGCAGCTTAGAACTTAGCGGGGCTTACAATGAGCAGTTCTTC
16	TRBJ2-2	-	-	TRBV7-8	CASSLTGQTNTGELFF	TGTGCCAGCAGCTTAACGGGTCAGACGAACACCGGGGAGCTGTTTTTT
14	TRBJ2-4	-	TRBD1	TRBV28	CASSLGGQGNIQYF	TGTGCCAGCAGTTTAGGAGGACAGGGAAACATTCAGTACTTC
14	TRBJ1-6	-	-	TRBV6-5	CASSYSQGNSPLHF	TGTGCCAGCAGTTACTCGCAGGGTAATTCACCCCTCCACTTT
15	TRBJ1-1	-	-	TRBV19	CASSIQQGGNTEAFF	TGTGCCAGTAGTATACAACAGGGCGGGAACACTGAAGCTTTCTTT
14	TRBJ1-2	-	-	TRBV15	CATSRDGGMDGYTF	TGTGCCACCAGCAGAGACGGGGGTATGGATGGCTACACCTTC
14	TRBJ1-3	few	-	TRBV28	CASSRRVGGNTIYF	TGTGCCAGCAGTCGCAGGGTGGGCGGAAACACCATATATTTT
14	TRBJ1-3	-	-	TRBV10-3	CAISETGSGNTIYF	TGTGCCATCTCTGAAACAGGCTCTGGAAACACCATATATTTT
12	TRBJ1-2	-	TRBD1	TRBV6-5	CASTGTGSGYTF	TGTGCCAGCACCGGGACAGGGTCTGGCTACACCTTC
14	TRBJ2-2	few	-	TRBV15	CATSRASDTGELFF	TGTGCCACCAGCAGAGCATCGGACACCGGGGAGCTGTTTTTT
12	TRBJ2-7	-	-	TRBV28	CASSEQGYEQYF	TGTGCCAGCAGTGAGCAGGGTTACGAGCAGTACTTC
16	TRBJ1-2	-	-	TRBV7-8	CASSPGGGFRTYGYTF	TGTGCCAGCAGCCCCGGGGGGGGTTTCAGGACCTATGGCTACACCTTC
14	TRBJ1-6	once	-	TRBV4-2	CASSPDRNNSPLHF	TGTGCCAGCAGTCCCGACAGGAATAATTCACCCCTCCACTTT
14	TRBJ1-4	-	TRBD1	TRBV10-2	CASSPGQVNEKLFF	TGCGCCAGCAGCCCCGGACAGGTTAATGAAAAACTGTTTTTT
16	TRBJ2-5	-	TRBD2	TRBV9	CASSVGRTAAGETQYF	TGTGCCAGCAGCGTCGGGAGGACGGCCGCTGGAGAGACCCAGTACTTC
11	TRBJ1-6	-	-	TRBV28	CARTLQRALHF	TGTGCCAGAACCCTCCAGCGGGCCCTCCACTTT
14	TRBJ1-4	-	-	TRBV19	CASRVGTTNEKLFF	TGTGCCAGTAGGGTCGGTACAACTAATGAAAAACTGTTTTTT
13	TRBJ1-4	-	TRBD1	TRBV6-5	CATRQGEIEKLFF	TGTGCCACGCGACAGGGGGAAATCGAAAAACTGTTTTTT
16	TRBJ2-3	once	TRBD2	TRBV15	CATSRVAGGPADTQYF	TGTGCCACCAGCAGAGTAGCGGGGGGGCCCGCAGATACGCAGTATTTT
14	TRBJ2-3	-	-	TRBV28	CASSTVGSRDTQYF	TGTGCCAGCAGTACGGTGGGCAGTAGAGATACGCAGTATTTT
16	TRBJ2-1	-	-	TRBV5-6	CASSLVVWGTHNEQFF	TGTGCCAGCAGCTTGGTAGTGTGGGGCACTCACAATGAGCAGTTCTTC
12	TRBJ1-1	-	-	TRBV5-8	CASSSDITEAFF	TGTGCCAGCAGTTCGGACATCACTGAAGCTTTCTTT
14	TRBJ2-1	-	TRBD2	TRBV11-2	CASSRAGGYNEQFF	TGTGCCAGCTCCAGGGCGGGGGGTTACAATGAGCAGTTCTTC
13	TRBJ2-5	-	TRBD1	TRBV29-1	CSPWDRVTETQYF	TGCAGCCCCTGGGACAGGGTAACGGAGACCCAGTACTTC
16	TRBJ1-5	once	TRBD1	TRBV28	CASSSPGQGGFSPQHF	TGTGCCAGCAGTTCTCCGGGACAGGGAGGATTTTCGCCCCAGCATTTT
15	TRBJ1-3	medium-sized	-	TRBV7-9	CASSPTSALGNTIYF	TGTGCCAGCAGCCCCACCAGCGCCTTAGGAAACACCATATATTTT
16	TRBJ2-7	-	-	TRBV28	CASSWPGGGGSYEQYF	TGTGCCAGCAGTTGGCCTGGGGGAGGGGGCTCCTACGAGCAGTACTTC
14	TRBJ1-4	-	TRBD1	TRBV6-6	CASSDTGGDEKLFF	TGTGCCAGCAGTGATACAGGGGGCGATGAAAAACTGTTTTTT
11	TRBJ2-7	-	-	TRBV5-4	CASSLYSEQYF	TGTGCCAGCAGCTTGTACTCCGAGCAGTACTTC